A selection of T cell receptor beta chains follows, all from one sample in a study of cytomegalovirus exposure and HLA in healthy donors. This table comes from immunoSEQ multiplex PCR, and its TCRdb copy is limited to in-frame clones, with some not included. The table has about 94,000 clones, 50% to 75% seen once. The material sequenced was PBMCs. These receptors all stem from a man aged 30-40 years in good health and CMV-seronegative. CDR3s include the opening cysteine and the closing phenylalanine or tryptophan. The order of the fields is clone size, V gene, D gene, J gene, CDR3 protein, CDR3 DNA. The D gene is left open where the match is weak. Some rows mark clone size as missing; the rest say once, few, many or name a class of expanded clone.

size: NA; V: TRBV6-5; D: NA; J: TRBJ2-3; CDR3: CASSYSGQGGDTQYF; DNA: TGTGCCAGCAGTTACTCTGGCCAGGGCGGAGATACGCAGTATTTT
size: once; V: TRBV7-2; D: TRBD1; J: TRBJ1-2; CDR3: CASRPGGPSYGYTF; DNA: TGTGCCAGCAGACCAGGGGGCCCTTCCTATGGCTACACCTTC
size: NA; V: TRBV29-1; D: TRBD1; J: TRBJ1-2; CDR3: CSVEARGARGNGYTF; DNA: TGCAGCGTTGAAGCCAGGGGGGCAAGGGGGAATGGCTACACCTTC
size: NA; V: TRBV4-2; D: TRBD2; J: TRBJ2-1; CDR3: CASSQELAGVLTDNEQFF; DNA: TGTGCCAGCAGCCAGGAACTAGCGGGGGTCCTTACGGACAATGAGCAGTTCTTC
size: NA; V: TRBV27; D: TRBD2; J: TRBJ2-7; CDR3: CATYGPGLAGDGTYEQYF; DNA: TGTGCCACCTACGGCCCGGGACTAGCGGGAGATGGGACCTACGAGCAGTACTTC
size: NA; V: TRBV6-5; D: TRBD2; J: TRBJ2-3; CDR3: CASYGLASTDTQYF; DNA: TGTGCCAGCTACGGACTAGCGTCCACAGATACGCAGTATTTT
size: few; V: TRBV9; D: TRBD2; J: TRBJ2-5; CDR3: CASSERGQETQYF; DNA: TGTGCCAGCAGCGAGCGGGGGCAAGAGACCCAGTACTTC
size: few; V: TRBV5-1; D: NA; J: TRBJ1-5; CDR3: CASSHDSSNQPQHF; DNA: TGCGCCAGCAGCCATGACAGTAGCAATCAGCCCCAGCATTTT
size: NA; V: TRBV6-1; D: NA; J: TRBJ2-7; CDR3: CASSVETGASYEQYF; DNA: TGTGCCAGCAGTGTAGAGACAGGCGCTTCCTACGAGCAGTACTTC
size: NA; V: TRBV7-8; D: NA; J: TRBJ1-2; CDR3: CASSLFGLAANYGYTF; DNA: TGTGCCAGCAGCTTGTTTGGCTTAGCCGCTAACTATGGCTACACCTTC
size: NA; V: TRBV10-3; D: TRBD1; J: TRBJ1-4; CDR3: CATFDRESEKLFF; DNA: TGTGCCACTTTCGACAGGGAGTCGGAAAAACTGTTTTTT
size: NA; V: TRBV11-3; D: TRBD2; J: TRBJ2-3; CDR3: CASSLGSGGPASTDTQYF; DNA: TGTGCCAGCAGCTTAGGTAGCGGGGGGCCCGCAAGCACAGATACGCAGTATTTT
size: NA; V: TRBV28; D: TRBD1; J: TRBJ1-4; CDR3: CASSFQSGGAGEKLFF; DNA: TGTGCCAGCAGTTTCCAATCAGGGGGCGCGGGTGAAAAACTGTTTTTT
size: once; V: TRBV9; D: TRBD2; J: TRBJ2-3; CDR3: CASSVGPGGSSDTQYF; DNA: TGTGCCAGCAGCGTAGGACCCGGGGGGAGTTCAGATACGCAGTATTTT
size: few; V: TRBV28; D: TRBD1; J: TRBJ1-1; CDR3: CASSFVWPGQKAFF; DNA: TGTGCCAGCAGTTTCGTTTGGCCGGGACAGAAAGCTTTCTTT
size: few; V: TRBV9; D: NA; J: TRBJ2-7; CDR3: CASSVAGVTYEQYF; DNA: TGTGCCAGCAGCGTAGCCGGGGTAACCTACGAGCAGTACTTC
size: few; V: TRBV19; D: NA; J: TRBJ2-5; CDR3: CATTREWTAGSRETQYF; DNA: TGTGCCACAACCCGGGAGTGGACGGCGGGGAGTAGGGAGACCCAGTACTTC
size: NA; V: TRBV2; D: TRBD1; J: TRBJ2-1; CDR3: CASTGTDNDPYNEQFF; DNA: TGTGCCAGCACCGGGACAGACAACGACCCCTACAATGAGCAGTTCTTC
size: NA; V: TRBV5-1; D: NA; J: TRBJ1-6; CDR3: CASSPSGGGNSPLHF; DNA: TGCGCCAGCAGCCCATCGGGGGGGGGTAATTCACCCCTCCACTTT
size: NA; V: TRBV6-1; D: NA; J: TRBJ1-2; CDR3: CASSEKGGDYGYTF; DNA: TGTGCCAGCAGTGAAAAGGGAGGGGACTATGGCTACACCTTC
size: NA; V: TRBV15; D: TRBD1; J: TRBJ2-7; CDR3: CATSRDLWGQDPYEQYF; DNA: TGTGCCACCAGCAGAGATCTGTGGGGACAGGACCCCTACGAGCAGTACTTC
size: NA; V: TRBV4-1; D: TRBD1; J: TRBJ1-2; CDR3: CASSQGDRGPYGYTF; DNA: TGCGCCAGCAGCCAAGGGGACAGGGGGCCCTATGGCTACACCTTC
size: NA; V: TRBV5-4; D: NA; J: TRBJ2-5; CDR3: CASSRPTEETQYF; DNA: TGTGCCAGCAGCCGACCGACAGAAGAGACCCAGTACTTC